This T cell receptor beta chain originates from a study of human T cells and chemical hapten exposure. At the level of the study: Per-sample TCR yield variation was attributed mainly to small pooled library volume differences.

The template was total RNA from unfractionated whole blood. Concerning this clonotype: The antigen remains unidentified.

Per the germline V gene, CDR1 is KGHDR and CDR2 is SFDVKD. The CDR3 is 14 residues long. The ends lost 4 bases at V and 3 bases at J; junction bases unmatched: 4. Individual cDNA molecules received unique molecular identifiers in the library. Per the authors' pipeline: The median was about 100,000 TCRs per sample, ranging roughly 23,224 to 690,600. A single record per CDR3 protein comes from TCRdb applying MiXCR to the 5' RACE reads. V and J calls and clone size were set by TCRdb, not the authors. The sample lists about 81,000 distinct CDR3 sequences; about 16% were seen once. Study-wide results and caveats: No shift was seen in TCRs above 1 in 1000 frequency with DPC sensitization.

The V call is TRBV24-1, the J call TRBJ2-7; 8 nucleotides align to TRBD2. This TCR was recovered from a female donor in good health. The CDR3 region is CATSESGTSYEQYF. The CDR3 nucleotides read TGTGCCACCAGTGAATCCGGGACTAGCTACGAGCAGTACTTC.